The 15 T cell receptor beta chains in this list originate from one sample, sequenced in a study of shared clonotypes between healthy human individuals. Sequencing was performed with immunoSEQ multiplex PCR; in TCRdb, only in-frame clones are kept and a portion is missing. The sample holds about 470,000 clones, 79% seen once. Sequencing input: PBMCs. Receptor source: a woman between 40 and 55 years old in good health. Some clones in this sample may be carry-over from other donors' samples.

This clone was counted a single time. This sample includes further DNA sequences coding for the same CDR3. The chain carries TRBV20-1 and TRBJ2-7, with TRBD2 matching 8 bases. CDR1 and CDR2 from the germline V gene are DFQATT and SNEGSKA (reference sequence). V dropped 6 bases and J dropped 3; count of bases not matched to a gene: 1. The CDR3 has 11 amino acids. The chain's CDR3 is CSAGTSYEQYF. In DNA form, the CDR3 reads TGCAGTGCAGGGACTAGCTACGAGCAGTACTTC.

V gene TRBV5-6 combines with J gene TRBJ1-2, with 8 bases matching TRBD1. Looked up from germline, CDR1 is SGHDT and CDR2 is YYEEEE. CDR3 length: 13 residues. The V gene end was trimmed by 4 bases and the J gene end by 4 bases; junction bases not matched to a gene: 3. The CDR3 sequence: CASSRDRGYGYTF. The CDR3 DNA sequence: TGTGCCAGCAGCCGTGACAGGGGCTATGGCTACACCTTC.

The rearrangement uses TRBV18 and TRBJ2-7; D call uncertain. Germline V gives CDR1 KGHSH, CDR2 LQKENI. The CDR3 is 13 residues long. The V gene lost 2 bases and the J gene lost 5 bases, with 10 bases spanning the gap. The CDR3 reads CASSPAPANEQYF. In DNA form, the CDR3 reads TGTGCCAGCTCACCAGCCCCGGCCAACGAGCAGTACTTC.

The chain combines TRBV5-1 with TRBJ2-3; D call uncertain. This CDR3 contains 15 residues. V shed 7 bases and J shed 0 bases, with 15 bases lying between them. Germline V gene data show CDR1 as SGHRS and CDR2 as YFSETQ. CDR3 sequence (DNA): TGCGCCAGCCGTTCCCAAGCGAGAAGCACAGATACGCAGTATTTT. Its translation: CASRSQARSTDTQYF.

This clone was observed at least ten times. V is TRBV4-2 and J is TRBJ2-1, with D possibly TRBD1 on 5 matching bases. The CDR3 consists of 17 residues. V dropped 1 base and J dropped 0 bases, with 13 bases sitting between them. Germline values: CDR1 LGHNA, CDR2 YNFKEQ. The CDR3 DNA sequence: TGTGCCAGCAGCCAAGTCCAGGGCATTAACTCCTACAATGAGCAGTTCTTC. Translated: CASSQVQGINSYNEQFF.

The chain combines TRBV21-1 with TRBJ2-5; the table's D call, TRBD2, has no DNA check behind it. TRBV21-1 represents a pseudogene. This CDR3 is 14 amino acids long. The CDR3 region has the DNA TGTGCCAGCAGCATTCTAGCGTTAGGAGAGACCCAGTACTTC. It yields the protein CASSILALGETQYF.

The chain links TRBV23-1 to TRBJ1-5; D not resolved. TRBV23-1 is flagged as an ORF with uncertain function. V dropped 6 bases and J dropped 6 bases, with 21 bases sitting between them. The CDR3 spans 16 residues. In nucleotides, the CDR3 is TGCGCCAGCAGCCTAGGCCCCGTGGTAGTGGCTCAGCCCCAGCATTTT. This codes for CASSLGPVVVAQPQHF.

This sequence joins TRBV7-2 and TRBJ2-7, with a possible D match to TRBD2 (6 bases). The CDR3 sequence is 14 residues long. CDR1 SGHTA and CDR2 FQGNSA come from the germline V gene. The V gene lost 4 bases and the J gene lost 3 bases, with 13 bases spanning the gap. DNA of the CDR3: TGTGCCAGCAGCTACTCGACTAGTCGCTACGAGCAGTACTTC. It codes for CASSYSTSRYEQYF.

The rearrangement joins TRBV5-1 to TRBJ1-5; 10 positions agree with TRBD1. CDR1 is SGHRS and CDR2 is YFSETQ in the germline V gene. The J segment lost 5 bases and the V segment lost 4 bases, leaving 3 bases of the junction unmatched. This CDR3 has 14 residues. This CDR3 reads CASSNGQGDQPQHF. For the CDR3, the DNA is TGCGCCAGCAGCAACGGACAGGGGGATCAGCCCCAGCATTTT.

V gene TRBV5-1 combines with J gene TRBJ2-3; tentatively, D is TRBD2 (5 bases). The CDR3 length is 15 residues. Germline-derived CDR1 and CDR2 are SGHRS and YFSETQ. Trimming took 0 bases from V and 4 from J, leaving 12 bases between them. The CDR3 protein is CASSLGSGIPDTQYF. CDR3 DNA sequence: TGCGCCAGCAGCTTGGGGTCCGGGATCCCAGATACGCAGTATTTT.

V is TRBV28 and J is TRBJ1-1; 9 bases are a match to TRBD1. Trimming took 6 bases from V and 1 from J; bases not matched to a gene: 6. CDR1 is MDHEN, CDR2 SYDVKM, per germline. This CDR3 has 15 residues. CDR3 bases: TGTGCCAGCAGGACACAGGGGGCGGCGAACACTGAAGCTTTCTTT. Protein product: CASRTQGAANTEAFF.

The rearrangement links TRBV28 to TRBJ2-5; TRBD1 matches at 8 bases. Per the germline V gene, CDR1 is MDHEN and CDR2 is SYDVKM. There are 15 residues in the CDR3. The V segment lost 2 bases and the J segment 5 bases; nucleotides outside the gene matches: 7. This chain's CDR3 is CASSLPGGAGETQYF. The CDR3 DNA sequence: TGTGCCAGCAGTTTACCAGGGGGCGCGGGGGAGACCCAGTACTTC.

The chain recombines TRBV19 with TRBJ2-5; 7 bases are a match to TRBD1. Germline V lookup: CDR1 LNHDA, CDR2 SQIVND (reference sequence). J gave up 3 bases and V 4 bases, and 8 bases lay outside the gene matches. The CDR3 length is 15 residues. The CDR3 loop reads CASSSRTGFEETQYF. CDR3 sequence (DNA): TGTGCCAGTAGTAGTCGGACAGGATTCGAAGAGACCCAGTACTTC.

The chain uses TRBV5-4 and TRBJ1-1; D is possibly TRBD1 (6 bases). Per germline, CDR1 SGHNT and CDR2 YYREEE (reference sequence). With 3 bases removed from V and 5 bases from J, the gap between germline ends came to 23 bases. The CDR3 loop spans 17 amino acids. CDR3 in amino acids: CASSSPWAGEEGTEAFF. The CDR3 DNA reads TGTGCCAGCAGCTCCCCCTGGGCAGGGGAGGAAGGAACTGAAGCTTTCTTT. Using reference TRBV5-4 and TRBJ1-1 for the parts outside the CDR3, the full variable domain is ETGVTQSPTHLIKTRGQQVTLRCSSQSGHNTVSWYQQALGQGPQFIFQYYREEENGRGNFPPRFSGLQFPNYSSELNVNALELDDSALYLCASSSPWAGEEGTEAFFGQGTRLTVV.

The chain employs TRBV27 and TRBJ2-1, with 10 bases fitting TRBD1. The CDR3 totals 16 residues. Germline-derived CDR1 and CDR2 are MNHEY and SMNVEV (reference sequence). With 4 bases clipped from V and 8 bases from J, the junction kept 11 bases outside the gene matches. CDR3 nucleotides: TGTGCCAGCAGTTATTTCAGGACAGGGGGATTGGATGAGCAGTTCTTC. Translated, it gives CASSYFRTGGLDEQFF.